The present T cell receptor (beta chain) was sequenced within a study of blood T cell repertoires in COVID-19. Study-wide context: Both acute and convalescent COVID-19 samples were obtained from the United States, Italy and Spain. In each case, the material was cDNA or gDNA derived from T cells, B-cell-depleted T cells, or PBMCs.

Methods used by the authors: Estimated nucleated cell counts came from reference gene primer amplification. The data were produced by immunoSEQ multiplex PCR, yet TCRdb's version contains in-frame clones alone and is incomplete. The V and J calls and the clone size are those of that table, but D and trimming were determined from the DNA. The table lists around 180,000 clones, over 65% of them singletons. V was cut by 0 bases and J by 0 bases, with 6 bases left in between. The CDR3 consists of 15 residues. Germline loops: CDR1 SGDLS, CDR2 YYNGEE. The sample taken for sequencing was peripheral blood. The clonotype was recovered from a woman older than 75 with acute or convalescent COVID-19. The rearrangement links TRBV9 to TRBJ2-2, with D hard to call. CDR3 amino acids: CASSVGGSNTGELFF. The CDR3 DNA follows: TGTGCCAGCAGCGTAGGCGGATCGAACACCGGGGAGCTGTTTTTT.